A single T cell receptor (beta chain) is shown here with its context. Its antigen is undetermined. This sample was included in a study of T cell responses to AZD1222 COVID-19 vaccine. This table comes from immunoSEQ multiplex PCR, and its TCRdb copy is limited to in-frame clones, with some not included. The repertoire has about 93,000 clones, 80% to 90% of them found once; the top ten carry about 2.5%. The length of the CDR3 is 14 residues. Germline values: CDR1 GTSNPN, CDR2 SVGIG (reference sequence). With 2 bases clipped from V and 3 bases from J, the junction kept 2 bases outside the gene matches. Study-level results: Two doses of AZD1222 preceded a rise in Spike-specific TCR breadth and depth. In the spike-specific TCR repertoire, nearly half reportedly target unmutated variant regions. Among the donors, most were white British and more were female, and clonal diversity was possibly underestimated. Spike regions recognized by vaccine-associated CD4 TCRs spanned the protein, led by 160-218 and 743-854.

The chain uses TRBV30 and TRBJ2-5; 11 bases map to TRBD2. The starting material was peripheral blood, obtained 28 days after the second AZD1222 dose. This receptor was identified in an adult who received the AZD1222 COVID-19 vaccine. The CDR3 here is CAWSLGLAEETQYF. The CDR3, as DNA: TGTGCCTGGAGTTTGGGACTAGCGGAAGAGACCCAGTACTTC.